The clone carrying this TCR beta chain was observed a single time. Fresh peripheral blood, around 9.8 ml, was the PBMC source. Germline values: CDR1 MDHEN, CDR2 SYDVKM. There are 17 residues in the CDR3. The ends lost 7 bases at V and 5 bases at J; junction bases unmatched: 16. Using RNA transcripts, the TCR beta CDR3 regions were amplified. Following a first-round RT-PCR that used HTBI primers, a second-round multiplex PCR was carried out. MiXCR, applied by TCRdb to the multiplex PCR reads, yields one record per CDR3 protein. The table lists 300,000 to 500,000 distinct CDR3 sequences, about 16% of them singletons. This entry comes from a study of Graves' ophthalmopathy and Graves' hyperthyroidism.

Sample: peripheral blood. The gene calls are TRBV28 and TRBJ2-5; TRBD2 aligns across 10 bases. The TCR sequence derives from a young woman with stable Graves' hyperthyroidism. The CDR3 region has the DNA TGTGCCAGCAAGGGGCTAGCGGGAGAAGGGAGGGAGGAGACCCAGTACTTC. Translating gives CASKGLAGEGREETQYF.